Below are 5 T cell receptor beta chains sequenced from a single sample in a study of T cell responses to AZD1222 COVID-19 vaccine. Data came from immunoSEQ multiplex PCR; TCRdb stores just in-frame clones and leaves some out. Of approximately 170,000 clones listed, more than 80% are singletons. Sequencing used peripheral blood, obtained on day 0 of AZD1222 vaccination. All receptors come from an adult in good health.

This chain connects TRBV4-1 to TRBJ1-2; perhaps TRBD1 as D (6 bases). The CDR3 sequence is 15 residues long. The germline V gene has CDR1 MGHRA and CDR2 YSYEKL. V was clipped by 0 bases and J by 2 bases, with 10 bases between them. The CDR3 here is CASSQDRDRNYGYTF. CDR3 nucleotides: TGCGCCAGCAGCCAAGATCGCGACAGGAACTATGGCTACACCTTC.

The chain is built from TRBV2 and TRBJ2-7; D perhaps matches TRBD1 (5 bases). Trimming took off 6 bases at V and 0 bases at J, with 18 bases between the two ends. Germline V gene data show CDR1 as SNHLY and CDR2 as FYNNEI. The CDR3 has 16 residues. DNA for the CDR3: TGTGCCAGCAGCTCTACCCTCGACAGAAGCTCCTACGAGCAGTACTTC. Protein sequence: CASSSTLDRSSYEQYF.

The CDR3 region has the DNA TGTGCCAGCAGCCAAGATATGCTAGCGGGGGGGGGCACAGATACGCAGTATTTT. Protein: CASSQDMLAGGGTDTQYF. The chain recombines TRBV4-2 with TRBJ2-3; TRBD2 aligns across 12 bases. Germline values: CDR1 LGHNA, CDR2 YNFKEQ. Trimming took 0 bases from V and 1 from J; bases not matched to a gene: 5. CDR3 length: 18 amino acids.

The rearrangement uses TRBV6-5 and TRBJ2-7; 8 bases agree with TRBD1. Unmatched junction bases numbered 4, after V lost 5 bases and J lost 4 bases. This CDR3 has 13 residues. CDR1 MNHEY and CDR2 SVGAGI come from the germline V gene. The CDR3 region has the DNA TGTGCCAGCAGTCAGACAGGGGAATACGAGCAGTACGTC. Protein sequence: CASSQTGEYEQYV.

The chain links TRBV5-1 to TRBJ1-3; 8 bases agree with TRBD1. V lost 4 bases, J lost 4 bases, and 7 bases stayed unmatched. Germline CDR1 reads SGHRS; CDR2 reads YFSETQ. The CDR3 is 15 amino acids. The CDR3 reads CASSLPTGAGNTIYF. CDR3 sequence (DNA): TGCGCCAGCAGCCTCCCGACAGGGGCAGGAAACACCATATATTTT. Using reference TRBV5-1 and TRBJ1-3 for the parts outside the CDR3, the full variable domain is KAGVTQTPRYLIKTRGQQVTLSCSPISGHRSVSWYQQTPGQGLQFLFEYFSETQRNKGNFPGRFSGRQFSNSRSEMNVSTLELGDSALYLCASSLPTGAGNTIYFGEGSWLTVV.